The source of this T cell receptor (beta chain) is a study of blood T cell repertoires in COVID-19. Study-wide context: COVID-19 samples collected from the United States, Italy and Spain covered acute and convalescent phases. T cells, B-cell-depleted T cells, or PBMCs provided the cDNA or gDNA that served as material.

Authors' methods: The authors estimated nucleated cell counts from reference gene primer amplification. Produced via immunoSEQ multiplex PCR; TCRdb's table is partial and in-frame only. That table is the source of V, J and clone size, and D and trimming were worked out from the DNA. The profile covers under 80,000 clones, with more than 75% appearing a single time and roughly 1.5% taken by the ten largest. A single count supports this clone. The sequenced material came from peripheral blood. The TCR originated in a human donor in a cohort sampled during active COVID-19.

This CDR3 reads CASSETTGFTDTQYF. CDR3 sequence (DNA): TGCGCCAGCAGTGAGACCACGGGATTCACAGATACGCAGTATTTT. V usage is TRBV10-1 and J usage is TRBJ2-3, with D tentatively TRBD2 (5 bases). V was clipped by 2 bases and J by 2 bases, with 11 bases between them. The CDR3 has 15 residues. Germline values: CDR1 WNHNN, CDR2 SYGVQD (reference sequence).